Given below is one T cell receptor (beta chain) in context. Its antigen is unidentified. This entry comes from a study of cytomegalovirus exposure and HLA in healthy donors. Whole-study results and caveats: DRB1 showed the most TCR associations and HLA-C the fewest in a later analysis, as rates varied by HLA locus.

Both 60 Vbeta primers and 13 Jbeta primers went into the PCR. The protocol was immunoSEQ multiplex PCR, while the TCRdb copy is restricted to in-frame clones and leaves out a portion. The sample holds some 130,000 clones; around nine tenths are singletons and the top ten take about 5.5%. CDR1 is SGHRS and CDR2 is YFSETQ in the germline V gene. This CDR3 is 14 amino acids long. With 2 bases removed from V and 4 bases from J, the gap between germline ends came to 12 bases. This sequence was found in a woman in her twenties or thirties in good health and CMV-seronegative. The rearrangement uses TRBV5-1 and TRBJ2-5; a weak D match, TRBD2 (5 bases). Material: PBMCs. The DNA of the CDR3 is TGCGCCAGCAGCTTAACGGGAATGGCAGAGACCCAGTACTTC. It translates to CASSLTGMAETQYF.